This TCR beta chain was obtained from a study of blood T cell repertoires in COVID-19 (dated by TCRdb to 2018 to 2021). Regarding the study in general: Samples covering the acute and convalescent phases of COVID-19 were provided by collaborators in the United States, Italy and Spain. The prospective study material was composed of cDNA or gDNA derived from T cells, B-cell-depleted T cells, or PBMCs. Subjects who had been exposed to COVID-19, were actively infected with it, or had recovered from it provided the deeply sampled blood TCRbeta repertoires that made up the dataset. The repertoires were made available in a free public database intended to serve as a resource for research on the immune response to SARS-CoV-2. The samples were drawn from two sources: the first 160 participants of the ongoing ImmuneRACE study, and over 1,000 subjects contributed by 6 global collaborators. A de-identified subject ID, COVID-19 status, age in years and sex were almost always included in the sample metadata. HLA class I and class II types, where available, came from metadata supplied by the sample provider rather than from assay-based typing.

The immunoSEQ Assay, a bias-controlled multiplex PCR, was used to amplify TCRbeta CDR3 regions from genomic DNA. As for the authors' bioinformatics: The number of nucleated cells in each sample was estimated from the amplification of reference gene primers within the assay. Sequence reads were collapsed and filtered to measure the absolute abundance of every unique TCRbeta CDR3 rearrangement. Productive Simpson clonality was computed per sample as the square root of Simpson's diversity index over productive rearrangements. TCRdb mirrors the immuneACCESS table, restricted to in-frame sequences. Some clones are absent from its copies; in checked studies, under half trace to an unresolved V gene, and the reason for the others is unknown. Clone size and V and J calls were adopted from that table, with D and trimming inferred from the DNA. This sample comprises about 200,000 clones, around 88% of them detected only once. About 6% of the sample goes to the ten largest clones.

Participants in the prospective study were enrolled through a virtual design, were aged roughly 18 to 90 years, and lived in under 25 United States geographic areas. In the prospective study, cohorts were assigned on the basis of participant-reported clinical history obtained from a screening survey and a study questionnaire. Mobile phlebotomists in the prospective study collected whole blood, serum and a nasopharyngeal or oropharyngeal swab from every participant. Participants in the prospective study had the option to provide additional blood draws and questionnaires over a roughly two-month period. Prospective study blood samples were shipped either frozen or at room temperature before DNA extraction. The paper as a whole reports these results and caveats: Clinical and demographic metadata were provided uncurated, with the amount varying by source and participant.

V and J lose 3 bases and 3 bases, and a span of 17 bases separates them. From the germline V gene (reference sequence), CDR1 is LNHDA and CDR2 is SQIVND. Its CDR3 holds 16 amino acids, cysteine through phenylalanine. Just CDR3 DNA is preserved here, 48 bases in frame from base 1. Details on this clone: The specificity of this receptor is unknown. Base qualities were left out, and no much larger clone turns up one base away.

The source of this sequence is a middle-aged man with acute COVID-19. Sequencing input: PBMCs or T cells enriched from blood (not recorded which). Recombination linked TRBV19 to TRBJ1-1; TRBD1 is a weak D gene call, 6 bases matching. Here is the DNA: TGTGCCAGTAGTATCCGGAGACAGGCCCCCCACACTGAAGCTTTCTTT. Its translation reads: CASSIRRQAPHTEAFF.